This paragraph covers one TCR beta chain sequence. The entry originates in a study of blood T cell repertoires in COVID-19. The CDR3 sequence is 12 residues long. Germline V gene data show CDR1 as SGHRS and CDR2 as YFSETQ. V lost 5 bases, J lost 0 bases, and 6 bases lay in between. The assay was immunoSEQ multiplex PCR, and TCRdb's table has in-frame clones only and misses some. The sample shows under 70,000 clones, 70% to 80% of them seen only once. The genes are TRBV5-1 and TRBJ2-7; tentatively, D is TRBD1 (6 bases). The receptor's source is a man in his sixties with acute or convalescent COVID-19. Sequenced: peripheral blood. The CDR3 DNA sequence: TGCGCCAGCAGGGGGGCCTCCTACGAGCAGTACTTC. Its protein product is CASRGASYEQYF.